Listed below are T cell receptor beta chains from one sample, sequenced in a study of blood T cell repertoires in COVID-19. Profiled with immunoSEQ multiplex PCR; TCRdb holds only in-frame clones, not every one. The sample consists of 15,000 to 20,000 clones, 85% to 90% of them appearing once. Sequenced sample: peripheral blood. These receptors all come from a woman over 75 with COVID-19, enrolled during active disease. Both conserved end residues are part of each CDR3. A D gene is named only where the DNA matches it firmly. Not every row has a clone size; where given, it reads once, few, many or a size class.

TRBJ2-1	TRBD2	once	TRBV4-2	TGTGCCAGCAGCCAAGAAGCGGGGGGGTCGCACAATGAGCAGTTCTTC	CASSQEAGGSHNEQFF
TRBJ2-7	TRBD1	-	TRBV28	TGTGCCAGCCAGACCAGGGGGCGCGGGTACGAGCAGTACTTC	CASQTRGRGYEQYF
TRBJ1-5	-	-	TRBV4-1	TGCGCCAGCAGCCCCGGGAGCCCGTCCGGACGGCTCGGGCAGCCCCAGCATTTT	CASSPGSPSGRLGQPQHF
TRBJ1-1	-	once	TRBV5-5	TGTGCCAGCAGCTGGGGGGACACTGAAGCTTTCTTT	CASSWGDTEAFF
TRBJ2-7	-	-	TRBV9	TGTGCCAGCAGCGTAGGAAAGACTAGAAGAGCCTACGAGCAGTACTTC	CASSVGKTRRAYEQYF
TRBJ1-1	-	-	TRBV9	TGTGCCAGCAGCGGGAGGGGCGTCGACACTGAAGCTTTCTTT	CASSGRGVDTEAFF
TRBJ2-7	-	-	TRBV3-1/TRBV3-2	TGTGCCAGCAGCCTCCGGGACTACGAGCAGTACTTC	CASSLRDYEQYF
TRBJ1-1	-	-	TRBV7-8	TGTGCCAGCAGCCCCTGGTCCGGGGGCACTGAAGCTTTCTTT	CASSPWSGGTEAFF
TRBJ1-3	-	-	TRBV29-1	TGCAGCGTTGTTGGCGGTGGAAACACCATATATTTT	CSVVGGGNTIYF
TRBJ2-2	TRBD2	-	TRBV4-1	TGCGCCAGCAGCCAAGGGGGTGGGAGGGGCGAGTTCACCGGGGAGCTGTTTTTT	CASSQGGGRGEFTGELFF
TRBJ2-5	-	-	TRBV7-9	TGTGCCAGCAGCCCGCGGGGGCCAGAGACCCAGTACTTC	CASSPRGPETQYF
TRBJ2-7	-	-	TRBV2	TGTGCCAGCACTTATGGATACTACTACGAGCAGTACTTC	CASTYGYYYEQYF
TRBJ1-5	TRBD1	-	TRBV5-1	TGCGCCAGCAGCACAGGACAGGGGAATCAGCCCCAGCATTTT	CASSTGQGNQPQHF
TRBJ2-3	TRBD2	-	TRBV5-1	TGCGCCAGCAGCGCCGGGACTAGCGGCATTAGCACAGATACGCAGTATTTT	CASSAGTSGISTDTQYF
TRBJ2-2	-	few	TRBV4-2	TGTGCCAGCAGCCAAGATCGTAGGGAGCTGTTTTTT	CASSQDRRELFF
TRBJ1-2	TRBD1	-	TRBV5-4	TGTGCCAGCAGCTTGCCCGGGACAGGGAGTTCCGGCTACACCTTC	CASSLPGTGSSGYTF
TRBJ2-7	TRBD2	-	TRBV7-9	TGTGCCAGCTTGCCTAGCGGGGTCGCCTACGAGCAGTACTTC	CASLPSGVAYEQYF
TRBJ1-2	-	-	TRBV6-6	TGTGCCAGCAGCCCGGAGAGACTCTATGGCTACACCTTC	CASSPERLYGYTF
TRBJ2-5	TRBD2	-	TRBV6-5	TGTGCCAGCAGTCCCGGGATAGCGGGGTTAGAGACCCAGTACTTC	CASSPGIAGLETQYF
TRBJ1-2	-	-	TRBV12-3/TRBV12-4	TGTGCCAGCAGTGGCAGGGCAAACTATGGCTACACCTTC	CASSGRANYGYTF
TRBJ1-2	-	-	TRBV6-2/TRBV6-3	TGTGCCAGCAGTCCGCAGGGTTATGGCTACACCTTC	CASSPQGYGYTF
TRBJ2-7	-	-	TRBV28	TGTGCCAGCAGTTTTTGGGGCTTCCACGTTTTC	CASSFWGFHVF
TRBJ2-7	-	-	TRBV3-1/TRBV3-2	TGTGCCAGCAGCCAAGATCCAGGGTTATTAATCTACGAGCAGTACTTC	CASSQDPGLLIYEQYF
TRBJ2-1	-	once	TRBV29-1	TGCAGCGTTGGAGCCGATCGGGGGGCCTTCTACAATGAGCAGTTCTTC	CSVGADRGAFYNEQFF
TRBJ1-1	-	-	TRBV11-1	TGTGCCAGCAGCTTAAGGGCAGGGCGCAACACTGAAGCTTTCTTT	CASSLRAGRNTEAFF
TRBJ2-7	TRBD2	-	TRBV7-2	TGTGCCAGCAGCTTAGCAAGGAGCGGGGGCCTCTACGAGCAGTACTTC	CASSLARSGGLYEQYF
TRBJ2-1	TRBD1	-	TRBV27	TGTGCCAGTACACGCGGGGACAGGAATAACAATGAGCAGTTCTTC	CASTRGDRNNNEQFF
TRBJ2-3	-	-	TRBV7-2	TGTGCCAGCAGCCAGCTAGGGGGGGCGGGCACAGATACGCAGTATTTT	CASSQLGGAGTDTQYF
TRBJ2-1	-	-	TRBV25-1	TGTGCCAGCAGTATAAACAATGAGCAGTTCTTC	CASSINNEQFF
TRBJ2-7	-	-	TRBV9	TGTGCCAGCAGCGTAGGGCAGAAGTACGAGCAGTACTTC	CASSVGQKYEQYF
TRBJ2-6	TRBD1	-	TRBV19	TGTGCCAGTCTAGACAGGGTTGGGGCCAACGTCCTGACTTTC	CASLDRVGANVLTF
TRBJ1-5	-	-	TRBV6-2/TRBV6-3	TGTGCCAGCAGTGACGGACGGACTAATCAGCCCCAGCATTTT	CASSDGRTNQPQHF
TRBJ2-7	TRBD1	-	TRBV12-3/TRBV12-4	TGTGCCAGCAGTTGGGGACAGGGCTACGAGCAGTACTTC	CASSWGQGYEQYF
TRBJ1-5	TRBD1	-	TRBV15	TGTGCCACCAGCAGGTTGACAGGGGGGAATCAGCCCCAGCATTTT	CATSRLTGGNQPQHF
TRBJ2-1	-	-	TRBV2	TGTGCCAGCAGTCGTCACCGGGACACCGGGAAGGGGCAGTTCTTC	CASSRHRDTGKGQFF
TRBJ1-4	TRBD1	-	TRBV7-6	TGTGCCAGCAGCTTAAATGGACAGGGGATTTCGGGTGAAAAACTGTTTTTT	CASSLNGQGISGEKLFF
TRBJ2-5	-	once	TRBV5-1	TGCGCCAGCACCTTCATGGGGGCCCAAGAGACCCAGTACTTC	CASTFMGAQETQYF
TRBJ2-5	-	-	TRBV3-1/TRBV3-2	TGTGCCAGCAGCCAACGCCAAGAGACCCAGTACTTC	CASSQRQETQYF
TRBJ1-4	-	-	TRBV5-1	TGCGCCAGCAGTTCTACTGGCCGGACAAATTGGGAAAAACTGTTTTTT	CASSSTGRTNWEKLFF
TRBJ2-2	TRBD2	few	TRBV9	TGTGCCAGCAGCGTAAGAGCGGGAGCTTTGTCCGGGGAGCTGTTTTTT	CASSVRAGALSGELFF
TRBJ2-3	-	-	TRBV6-5	TGTGCCAGCAGAGGGATGGCGGGATCCCCAGATACGCAGTATTTT	CASRGMAGSPDTQYF
TRBJ2-1	TRBD2	-	TRBV19	TGTGCCAGTAGTAGTCCGCCGGCGGGAGGGTACAATGAGCAGTTCTTC	CASSSPPAGGYNEQFF